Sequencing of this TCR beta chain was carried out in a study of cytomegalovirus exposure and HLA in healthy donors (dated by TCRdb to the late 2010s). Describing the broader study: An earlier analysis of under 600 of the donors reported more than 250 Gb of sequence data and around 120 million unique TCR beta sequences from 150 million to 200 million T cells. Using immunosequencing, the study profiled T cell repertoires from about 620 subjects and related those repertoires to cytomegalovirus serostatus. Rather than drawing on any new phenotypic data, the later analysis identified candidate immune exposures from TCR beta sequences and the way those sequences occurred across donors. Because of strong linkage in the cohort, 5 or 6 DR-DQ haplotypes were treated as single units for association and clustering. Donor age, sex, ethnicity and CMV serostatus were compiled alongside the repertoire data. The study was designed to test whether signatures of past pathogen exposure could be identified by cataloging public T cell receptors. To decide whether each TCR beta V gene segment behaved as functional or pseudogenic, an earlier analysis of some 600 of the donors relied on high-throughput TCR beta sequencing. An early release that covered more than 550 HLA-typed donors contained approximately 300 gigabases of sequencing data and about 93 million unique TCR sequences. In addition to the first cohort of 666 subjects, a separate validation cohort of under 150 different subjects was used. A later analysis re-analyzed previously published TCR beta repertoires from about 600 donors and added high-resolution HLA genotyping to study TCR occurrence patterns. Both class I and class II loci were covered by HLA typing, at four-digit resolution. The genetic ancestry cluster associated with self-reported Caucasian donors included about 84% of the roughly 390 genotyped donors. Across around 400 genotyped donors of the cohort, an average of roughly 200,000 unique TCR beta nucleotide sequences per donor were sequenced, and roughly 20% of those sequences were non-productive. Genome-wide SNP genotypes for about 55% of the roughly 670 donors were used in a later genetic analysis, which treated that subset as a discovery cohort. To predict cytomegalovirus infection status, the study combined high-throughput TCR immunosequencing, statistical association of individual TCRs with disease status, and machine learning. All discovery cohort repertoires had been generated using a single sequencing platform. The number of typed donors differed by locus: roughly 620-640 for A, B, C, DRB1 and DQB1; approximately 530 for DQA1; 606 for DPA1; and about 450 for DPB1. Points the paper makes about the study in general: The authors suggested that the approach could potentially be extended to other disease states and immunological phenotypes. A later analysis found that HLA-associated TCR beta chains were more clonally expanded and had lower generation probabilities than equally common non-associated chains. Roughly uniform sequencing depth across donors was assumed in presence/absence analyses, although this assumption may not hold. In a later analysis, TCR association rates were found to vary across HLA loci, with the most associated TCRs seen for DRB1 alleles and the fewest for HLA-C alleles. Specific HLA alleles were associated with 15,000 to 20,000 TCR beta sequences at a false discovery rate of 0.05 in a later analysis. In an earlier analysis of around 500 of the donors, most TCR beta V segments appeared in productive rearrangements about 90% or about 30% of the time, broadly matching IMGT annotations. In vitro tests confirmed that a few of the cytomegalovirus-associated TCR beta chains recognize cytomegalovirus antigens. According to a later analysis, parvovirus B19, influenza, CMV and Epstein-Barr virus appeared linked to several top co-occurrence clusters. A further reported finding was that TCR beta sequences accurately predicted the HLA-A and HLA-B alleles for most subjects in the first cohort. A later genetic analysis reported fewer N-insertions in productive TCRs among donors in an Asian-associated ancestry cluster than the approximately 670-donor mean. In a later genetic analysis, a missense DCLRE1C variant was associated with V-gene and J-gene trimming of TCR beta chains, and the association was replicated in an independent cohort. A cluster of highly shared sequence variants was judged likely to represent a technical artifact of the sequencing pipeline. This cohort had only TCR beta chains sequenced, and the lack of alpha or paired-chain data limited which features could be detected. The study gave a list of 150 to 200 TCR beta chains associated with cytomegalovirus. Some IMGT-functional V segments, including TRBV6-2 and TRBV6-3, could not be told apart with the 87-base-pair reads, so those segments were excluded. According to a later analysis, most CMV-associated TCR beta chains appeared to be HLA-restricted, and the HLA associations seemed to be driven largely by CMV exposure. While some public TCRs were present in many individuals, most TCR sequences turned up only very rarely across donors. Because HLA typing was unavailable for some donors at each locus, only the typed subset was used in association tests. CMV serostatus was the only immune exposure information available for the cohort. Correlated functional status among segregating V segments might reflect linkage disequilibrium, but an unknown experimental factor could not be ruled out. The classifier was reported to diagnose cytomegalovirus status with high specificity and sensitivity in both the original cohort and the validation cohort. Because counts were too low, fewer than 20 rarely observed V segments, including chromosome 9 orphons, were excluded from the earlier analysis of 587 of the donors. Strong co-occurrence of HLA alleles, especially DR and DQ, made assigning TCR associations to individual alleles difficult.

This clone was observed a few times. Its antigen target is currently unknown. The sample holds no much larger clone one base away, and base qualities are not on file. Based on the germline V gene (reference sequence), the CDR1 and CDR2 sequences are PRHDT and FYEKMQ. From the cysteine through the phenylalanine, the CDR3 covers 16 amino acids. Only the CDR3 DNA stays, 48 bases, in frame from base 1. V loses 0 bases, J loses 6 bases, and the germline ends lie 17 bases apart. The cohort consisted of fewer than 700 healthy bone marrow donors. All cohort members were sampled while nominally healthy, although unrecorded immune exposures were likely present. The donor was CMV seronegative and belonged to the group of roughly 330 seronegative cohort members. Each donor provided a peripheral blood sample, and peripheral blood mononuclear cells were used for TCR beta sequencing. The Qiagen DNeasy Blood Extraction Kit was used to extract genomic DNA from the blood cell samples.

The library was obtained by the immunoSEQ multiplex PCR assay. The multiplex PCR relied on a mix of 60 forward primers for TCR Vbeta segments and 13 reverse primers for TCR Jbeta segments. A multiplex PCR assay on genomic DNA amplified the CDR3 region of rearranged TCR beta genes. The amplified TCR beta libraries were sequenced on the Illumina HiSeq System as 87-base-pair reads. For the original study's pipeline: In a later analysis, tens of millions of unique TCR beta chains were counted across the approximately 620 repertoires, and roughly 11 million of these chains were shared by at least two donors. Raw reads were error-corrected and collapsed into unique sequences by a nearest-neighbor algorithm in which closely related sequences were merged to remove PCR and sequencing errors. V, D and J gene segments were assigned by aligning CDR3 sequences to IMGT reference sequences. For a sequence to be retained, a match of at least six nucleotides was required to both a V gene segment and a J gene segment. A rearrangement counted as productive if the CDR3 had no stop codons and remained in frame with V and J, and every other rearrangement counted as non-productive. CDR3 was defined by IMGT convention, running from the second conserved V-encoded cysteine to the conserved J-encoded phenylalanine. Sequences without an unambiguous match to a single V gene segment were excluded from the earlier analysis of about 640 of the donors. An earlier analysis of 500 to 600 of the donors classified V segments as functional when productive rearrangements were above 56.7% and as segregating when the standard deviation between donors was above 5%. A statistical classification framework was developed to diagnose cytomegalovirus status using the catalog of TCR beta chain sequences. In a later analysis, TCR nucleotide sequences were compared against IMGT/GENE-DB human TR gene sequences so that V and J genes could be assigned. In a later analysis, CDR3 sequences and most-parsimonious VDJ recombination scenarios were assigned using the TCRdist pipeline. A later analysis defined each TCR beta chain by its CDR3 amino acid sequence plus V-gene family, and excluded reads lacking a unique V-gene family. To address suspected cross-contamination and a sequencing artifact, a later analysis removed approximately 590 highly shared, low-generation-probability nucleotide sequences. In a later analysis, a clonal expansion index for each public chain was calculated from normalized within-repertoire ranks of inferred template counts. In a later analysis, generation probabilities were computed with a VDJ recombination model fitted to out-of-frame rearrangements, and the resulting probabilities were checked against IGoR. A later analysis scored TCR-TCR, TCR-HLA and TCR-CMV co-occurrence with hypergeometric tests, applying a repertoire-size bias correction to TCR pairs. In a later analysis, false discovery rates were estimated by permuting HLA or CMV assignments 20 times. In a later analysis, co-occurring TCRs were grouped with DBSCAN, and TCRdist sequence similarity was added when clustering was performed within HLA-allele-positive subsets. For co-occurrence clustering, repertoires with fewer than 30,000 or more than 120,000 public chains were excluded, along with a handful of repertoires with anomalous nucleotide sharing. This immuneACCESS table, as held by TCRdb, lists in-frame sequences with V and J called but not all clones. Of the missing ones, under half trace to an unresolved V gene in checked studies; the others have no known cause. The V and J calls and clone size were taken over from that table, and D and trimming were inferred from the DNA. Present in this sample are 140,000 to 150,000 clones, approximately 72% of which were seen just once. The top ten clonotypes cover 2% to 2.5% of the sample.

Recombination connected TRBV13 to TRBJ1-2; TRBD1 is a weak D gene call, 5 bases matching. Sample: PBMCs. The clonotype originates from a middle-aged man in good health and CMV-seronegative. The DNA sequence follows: TGTGCCAGCAGCTTAGGGTCTGGGACTGTGGGAAATGGCTACACCTTC. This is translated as CASSLGSGTVGNGYTF. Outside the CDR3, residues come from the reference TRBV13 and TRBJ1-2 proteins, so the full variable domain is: AAGVIQSPRHLIKEKRETATLKCYPIPRHDTVYWYQQGPGQDPQFLISFYEKMQSDKGSIPDRFSAQQFSDYHSELNMSSLELGDSALYFCASSLGSGTVGNGYTFGSGTRLTVV.